This is a list of T cell receptor beta chains from one sample in a study of cytomegalovirus exposure and HLA in healthy donors. Sequenced by immunoSEQ multiplex PCR; TCRdb stores in-frame clones only, minus some. Seen in this sample are over 60,000 clones; the ten most common clones hold 6% to 8%. Specimen: PBMCs. The origin of the receptors is a female donor in good health and CMV-seropositive. Both conserved end residues are part of each CDR3. Fields, in order: V gene, J gene, D gene, CDR3 protein, CDR3 DNA. D genes are given only for firm matches.

TRBV30,TRBJ1-5,TRBD1,CAWSVQGGNQPQHF,TGTGCCTGGAGTGTACAGGGGGGCAATCAGCCCCAGCATTTT
TRBV4-3,TRBJ2-1,TRBD2,CASSFRLAGVLQFF,TGCGCCAGCAGCTTCAGACTAGCGGGGGTCTTACAGTTCTTC
TRBV27,TRBJ1-2,TRBD1,CASMRDRVNDYGYTF,TGTGCCAGCATGAGAGACAGGGTCAACGACTATGGCTACACCTTC
TRBV27,TRBJ1-5,TRBD1,CASSFTGAFNQPQHF,TGTGCCAGCAGTTTCACAGGGGCTTTCAATCAGCCCCAGCATTTT
TRBV18,TRBJ1-5,TRBD1,CASSPGQGNQPQHF,TGTGCCAGCTCACCAGGACAGGGCAATCAGCCCCAGCATTTT
TRBV18,TRBJ2-1,TRBD2,CASSPPAGEYNEQFF,TGTGCCAGCTCACCACCAGCGGGAGAATACAATGAGCAGTTCTTC
TRBV7-9,TRBJ2-7,TRBD1,CASSLRQGAYEQYF,TGTGCCAGCAGCTTACGACAGGGGGCTTACGAGCAGTACTTC
TRBV9,TRBJ2-7,-,CASSVTSEALSYEQYF,TGTGCCAGCAGCGTGACATCCGAAGCTCTCTCCTACGAGCAGTACTTC
TRBV29-1,TRBJ1-2,-,CSVPKLGAHGYTF,TGCAGCGTACCCAAACTGGGGGCGCATGGCTACACCTTC
TRBV5-1,TRBJ1-5,-,CASSLDPIGSNQPQHF,TGCGCCAGCAGCTTGGATCCGATCGGTAGCAATCAGCCCCAGCATTTT
TRBV27,TRBJ2-7,TRBD1,CASSGRDRGVNEQYF,TGTGCCAGCAGTGGTCGGGACAGGGGGGTAAACGAGCAGTACTTC
TRBV30,TRBJ2-3,TRBD2,CASSPGIAGPTDTQYF,TGTGCCTCCAGCCCGGGGATAGCGGGACCCACAGATACGCAGTATTTT
TRBV19,TRBJ2-1,-,CASSGRDEQFF,TGTGCCAGTAGTGGCCGGGATGAGCAGTTCTTC
TRBV28,TRBJ1-2,TRBD1,CASSSPDRGYPGYTF,TGTGCCAGCAGTTCCCCAGACAGGGGGTATCCTGGCTACACCTTC
TRBV27,TRBJ1-3,-,CASSLREGSGNTIYF,TGTGCCAGCAGTTTACGGGAGGGGTCTGGAAACACCATATATTTT
TRBV13,TRBJ1-1,TRBD1,CASSSRRQGGMNTEAFF,TGTGCCAGCAGCTCACGAAGACAGGGGGGAATGAACACTGAAGCTTTCTTT
TRBV28,TRBJ2-7,-,CASTSGVYEQYF,TGTGCCAGCACTTCAGGGGTCTACGAGCAGTACTTC
TRBV5-4,TRBJ2-7,-,CASSLDRPSYEQYF,TGTGCCAGCAGCTTGGACAGACCCTCCTACGAGCAGTACTTC
TRBV19,TRBJ1-2,-,CASSIGANYGYTF,TGTGCCAGTAGTATCGGGGCTAACTATGGCTACACCTTC
TRBV5-4,TRBJ1-1,-,CASSLGSHRLGSQAFF,TGTGCCAGCAGCCTGGGATCTCACAGGTTGGGCTCCCAAGCTTTCTTT
TRBV18,TRBJ2-1,-,CASSPPGVSQYNEQFF,TGTGCCAGCTCACCACCAGGAGTTTCTCAATACAATGAGCAGTTCTTC
TRBV19,TRBJ1-2,TRBD1,CATQGADYGYTF,TGTGCCACGCAGGGGGCCGACTATGGCTACACCTTC
TRBV6-4,TRBJ2-1,-,CASSDPPGGAKFF,TGTGCCAGCAGTGACCCACCGGGCGGGGCTAAGTTCTTC
TRBV28,TRBJ1-4,-,CASSVPGQDEEKLFF,TGTGCCAGCAGCGTGCCGGGACAAGATGAAGAAAAACTGTTTTTT
TRBV18,TRBJ2-5,-,CASSLGPGGETQYF,TGTGCCAGCTCCCTCGGACCGGGGGGCGAGACCCAGTACTTC
TRBV30,TRBJ2-5,-,CAWSVSPNTGKETQYF,TGTGCCTGGAGCGTAAGTCCAAATACGGGGAAAGAGACCCAGTACTTC
TRBV5-1,TRBJ2-1,TRBD2,CASSHSGTSGVSSYNEQFF,TGCGCCAGCAGCCATTCCGGGACTAGCGGGGTTAGCTCCTACAATGAGCAGTTCTTC
TRBV6-5,TRBJ1-6,-,CASSYSTGSNSPLHF,TGTGCCAGCAGTTACTCCACAGGGAGTAATTCACCCCTCCACTTT
TRBV19,TRBJ2-7,TRBD1,CASSIGQGEQYF,TGTGCCAGTAGTATAGGACAGGGCGAGCAGTACTTC
TRBV7-2,TRBJ2-1,-,CASSVGGSSYNEQFF,TGTGCCAGCAGTGTCGGCGGCAGCTCCTACAATGAGCAGTTCTTC
TRBV19,TRBJ1-4,TRBD1,CASSLTGDEKLFF,TGTGCCAGTAGCCTGACAGGGGATGAAAAACTGTTTTTT
TRBV6-5,TRBJ1-2,TRBD1,CASSTDRPNYGYTF,TGTGCCAGCAGTACGGACAGGCCGAACTATGGCTACACCTTC
TRBV30,TRBJ2-5,-,CAWSVPPGETQYF,TGTGCCTGGAGTGTACCTCCAGGCGAGACCCAGTACTTC
TRBV6-1,TRBJ2-1,TRBD2,CASSGLSGRALINEQFF,TGTGCCAGCAGTGGTCTTAGCGGGAGGGCACTCATAAATGAGCAGTTCTTC
TRBV7-8,TRBJ1-2,-,CASSLRETAEGGYTF,TGTGCCAGCAGCCTTCGGGAAACAGCGGAAGGAGGCTACACCTTC
TRBV19,TRBJ2-2,-,CASSILGELFF,TGTGCCAGTAGTATTCTCGGGGAGCTGTTTTTT
TRBV9,TRBJ1-2,-,CASTEGSREGFDYGYTF,TGTGCCAGCACTGAAGGTAGTAGGGAGGGGTTTGACTATGGCTACACCTTC
TRBV7-9,TRBJ2-7,TRBD2,CASSPSRTSTHEQYF,TGTGCCAGCAGCCCAAGTAGGACTAGCACACACGAGCAGTACTTC
TRBV4-3,TRBJ1-2,-,CASSQGGGAVMNYGYTF,TGCGCCAGCAGCCAAGGAGGAGGGGCAGTGATGAACTATGGCTACACCTTC
TRBV5-6,TRBJ1-1,-,CASSTSGSFLNTEAFF,TGTGCCAGCAGCACTTCGGGGTCGTTCCTCAACACTGAAGCTTTCTTT
TRBV15,TRBJ2-5,-,CATSRDQLPETQYF,TGTGCCACCAGCAGAGATCAGTTGCCAGAGACCCAGTACTTC
TRBV27,TRBJ2-7,TRBD2,CASSPSGRGYEQYF,TGTGCCAGCAGCCCTAGCGGGAGAGGTTACGAGCAGTACTTC
TRBV9,TRBJ2-5,-,CASSFGDSLGSGEQYF,TGTGCCAGCAGCTTCGGAGACTCACTGGGTTCGGGGGAGCAGTACTTC
TRBV7-2,TRBJ1-2,-,CASSPQLTGGYGYTF,TGTGCCAGCAGCCCCCAGTTGACGGGGGGCTATGGCTACACCTTC
TRBV4-1,TRBJ2-7,-,CASSLIADSPYEQYF,TGCGCCAGCAGCCTAATTGCGGACAGCCCTTACGAGCAGTACTTC
TRBV2,TRBJ2-4,TRBD1,CASSERQGLGAKNIQYF,TGTGCCAGCAGTGAACGACAGGGTCTCGGAGCCAAAAACATTCAGTACTTC
TRBV4-3,TRBJ1-1,-,CASSQATVGTEAFF,TGCGCCAGCAGCCAGGCGACAGTGGGCACTGAAGCTTTCTTT
TRBV7-9,TRBJ1-1,-,CASRAVQGNTEAFF,TGTGCCAGCAGAGCAGTACAGGGGAACACTGAAGCTTTCTTT
TRBV12-5,TRBJ2-2,TRBD2,CASGDGTNLGELFF,TGTGCTAGTGGCGACGGGACTAATTTGGGGGAGCTGTTTTTT
TRBV7-6,TRBJ2-1,-,CASSSRGNEQFF,TGTGCCAGCAGCTCCCGGGGGAATGAGCAGTTCTTC
TRBV7-2,TRBJ2-2,-,CASRFSTGNTGELFF,TGTGCCAGCAGATTTTCGACAGGGAACACCGGGGAGCTGTTTTTT
TRBV27,TRBJ2-2,TRBD1,CASSLSVDRANTGELFF,TGTGCCAGCAGTTTAAGCGTAGACAGGGCTAACACCGGGGAGCTGTTTTTT
TRBV7-9,TRBJ2-7,TRBD2,CASNPGGGTYEQYF,TGTGCCAGCAATCCCGGCGGGGGAACCTACGAGCAGTACTTC